The 26 T cell receptor beta chains listed next were all sequenced from one sample in a study of T cell repertoires and HLA-DP antigens. Generated by immunoSEQ multiplex PCR, the TCRdb table keeps only in-frame clones and is missing some. This table has approximately 90,000 clones, about 89% appearing once. Antigen specificity for these receptors is unknown. Sequencing was done on a sample of CD4+ T cells from PBMCs. The receptors originated from a man in his fifties in good health and CMV-seronegative.

The J gene is TRBJ2-6, the V gene TRBV13; D is unclear. The CDR3 loop spans 15 amino acids. Per the germline V gene, CDR1 is PRHDT and CDR2 is FYEKMQ (reference sequence). V gave up 7 bases and J gave up 3 bases, with 13 bases separating them. CDR3 DNA sequence: TGTGCCAGCACCTCACGGGTGAATGGGGCCAACGTCCTGACTTTC. Translated, it gives CASTSRVNGANVLTF.

CDR3 sequence: CASSQGAGARTGELFF. In nucleotides, the CDR3 is TGCGCCAGCAGCCAAGGTGCGGGGGCTCGGACCGGGGAGCTGTTTTTT. V gene TRBV4-3 combines with J gene TRBJ2-2, with a weak D call TRBD2 (7 bases). Looked up from germline, CDR1 is LGHNA and CDR2 is YSLEER. This CDR3 is built from 16 residues. The V and J ends lost 1 base and 5 bases respectively, with 14 bases between them.

The CDR3 DNA sequence: TGTGCCAGCAGCAGCCAAAAACCAGGGAAAAGAGTCCATACGCAGTATTTT. This translates into CASSSQKPGKRVHTQYF. V usage is TRBV7-9 and J usage is TRBJ2-3, with TRBD1 as a possible D gene (5 bases). The CDR3 runs to 17 residues. V dropped 5 bases and J dropped 7 bases, with 25 bases sitting between them. Germline CDR1 reads SEHNR; CDR2 reads FQNEAQ (reference sequence). Drawing the rest from reference TRBV7-9 and TRBJ2-3, the complete variable domain is DTGVSQNPRHKITKRGQNVTFRCDPISEHNRLYWYRQTLGQGPEFLTYFQNEAQLEKSRLLSDRFSAERPKGSFSTLEIQRTEQGDSAMYLCASSSQKPGKRVHTQYFGPGTRLTVL.

The V and J genes are TRBV19 and TRBJ1-5; perhaps TRBD1 as D (6 bases). The CDR3 extends over 14 amino acids. With 5 bases removed from V and 0 bases from J, the gap between germline ends came to 8 bases. CDR1 and CDR2 (germline): LNHDA, SQIVND (reference sequence). The CDR3 DNA reads as TGTGCCAGTAGTGACAGGCATAGCAATCAGCCCCAGCATTTT. Translating gives CASSDRHSNQPQHF.

This chain joins TRBV2 and TRBJ1-1; D is unclear. The CDR3 is made up of 13 amino acids. The V end was cut by 6 bases, the J end by 4 bases, with 12 bases between. Germline V lookup: CDR1 SNHLY, CDR2 FYNNEI. For the CDR3, the DNA is TGTGCCAGCAGCCCACAGAAGTTCACTGAAGCTTTCTTT. Translation gives CASSPQKFTEAFF.

The V call is TRBV4-3, the J call TRBJ2-5; 10 bases fit TRBD1. The CDR3 runs 16 residues. Germline CDR1 reads LGHNA; CDR2 reads YSLEER. The ends lost 2 bases at V and 5 bases at J; junction bases unmatched: 8. CDR3 DNA sequence: TGCGCCAGCAGCCAATACGACAGGGGGCGGTCGGAGACCCAGTACTTC. Translated, it gives CASSQYDRGRSETQYF.

The chain combines TRBV9 with TRBJ2-5; 8 bases agree with TRBD2. The CDR3 sequence is 20 residues long. With V trimmed by 0 bases and J by 2 bases, 18 bases remained unmatched. Germline V gene lookup returns CDR1 SGDLS and CDR2 YYNGEE. The CDR3 nucleotides read TGTGCCAGCAGCGTAGCTGGGATTGGATTAGCGGGACTCGAGCAAGAGACCCAGTACTTC. As protein: CASSVAGIGLAGLEQETQYF.

V and J are TRBV12-5 and TRBJ2-5; TRBD1 might be the D (6 bases). This CDR3 has 16 amino acids. V lost 1 base, J lost 5 bases, and 17 bases lay in between. Germline lookup yields CDR1 LGHNT and CDR2 FRNRAP. For the CDR3, the DNA is TGTGCTAGTGGTTTGGACACCAGGGGCGCCGGGGAGACCCAGTACTTC. Its protein is CASGLDTRGAGETQYF.

Relative to its sample, this clone is medium-sized. The chain is built from TRBV2 and TRBJ1-2; D possibly corresponds to TRBD1 (5 bases). This CDR3 contains 11 residues. The V gene's germline CDR1 is SNHLY and CDR2 FYNNEI. Trimming took 6 bases from V and 7 from J, leaving 9 bases between them. CDR3 sequence: CASRTGGGYTF. For the CDR3, the DNA is TGTGCCAGCAGAACCGGGGGTGGCTACACCTTC.

J is TRBJ2-5 and V is TRBV11-2, with D possibly matching TRBD2 (6 bases). The CDR3 runs to 12 residues. Germline CDR1 is SGHAT and CDR2 is FQNNGV. Trimming left V 6 bases short and J 6 bases short, with 11 bases between. The DNA of the CDR3 is TGTGCCAGCAGAAGAACTAGCCAGACCCAGTACTTC. As protein: CASRRTSQTQYF.

The chain combines TRBV5-1 with TRBJ2-7, with TRBD2 matching 13 bases. The V segment lost 2 bases and the J segment 2 bases; nucleotides outside the gene matches: 7. The CDR3 has 17 amino acids. Germline lookup yields CDR1 SGHRS and CDR2 YFSETQ. The CDR3 here is CASSFGLAGDPPYEQYF. The CDR3 DNA sequence: TGCGCCAGCAGCTTCGGACTAGCGGGGGACCCCCCCTACGAGCAGTACTTC. Drawing the rest from reference TRBV5-1 and TRBJ2-7, the complete variable domain is KAGVTQTPRYLIKTRGQQVTLSCSPISGHRSVSWYQQTPGQGLQFLFEYFSETQRNKGNFPGRFSGRQFSNSRSEMNVSTLELGDSALYLCASSFGLAGDPPYEQYFGPGTRLTVT.

The gene calls are TRBV6-1 and TRBJ2-1; 12 nucleotides line up with TRBD2. The CDR3 length is 15 residues. V shed 3 bases and J 7 bases; nucleotides not matched to a gene: 4. CDR1 and CDR2 from the germline V gene are MNHNS and SASEGT. CDR3 DNA sequence: TGTGCCAGCAGTGAGGGGACTAGCGGGTCGAATGAGCAGTTCTTC. Protein: CASSEGTSGSNEQFF.

This rearrangement joins TRBV5-1 to TRBJ2-1; the match to TRBD1 covers 7 bases. This CDR3 region has 15 residues. The ends lost 5 bases at V and 7 bases at J; junction bases unmatched: 12. In germline, CDR1 is SGHRS, CDR2 YFSETQ. CDR3 DNA: TGCGCCAGCAGAAATCCGGGACAGAGGGCAAATGAGCAGTTCTTC. Its translation: CASRNPGQRANEQFF. Full variable domain (missing parts from reference TRBV5-1 and TRBJ2-1): KAGVTQTPRYLIKTRGQQVTLSCSPISGHRSVSWYQQTPGQGLQFLFEYFSETQRNKGNFPGRFSGRQFSNSRSEMNVSTLELGDSALYLCASRNPGQRANEQFFGPGTRLTVL.

The rearrangement joins TRBV6-5 to TRBJ1-2; 9 nucleotides match TRBD1. Germline CDR1 is MNHEY and CDR2 is SVGAGI. The CDR3 sequence is 15 residues long. J gave up 6 bases and V 2 bases, and 7 bases lay outside the gene matches. DNA of the CDR3: TGTGCCAGCAGTTACCACCGGACAGGGGTGGATGGCTACACCTTC. Protein product: CASSYHRTGVDGYTF.

The CDR3 sequence is CASSDQWDGYTF. The CDR3 nucleotides are TGTGCCAGCAGCGACCAGTGGGATGGCTACACCTTC. V usage is TRBV6-5 and J usage is TRBJ1-2; D uncertain. Per the germline V gene, CDR1 is MNHEY and CDR2 is SVGAGI. The CDR3 contains 12 residues. The germline V and J ends were trimmed by 6 bases and 6 bases, with 11 bases remaining between them.

The chain couples TRBV19 to TRBJ1-2; a possible D gene is TRBD1 (5 bases). This CDR3 is 14 amino acids long. With 3 bases removed from V and 6 bases from J, the gap between germline ends came to 14 bases. CDR1 is LNHDA and CDR2 is SQIVND in the germline V gene (reference sequence). CDR3 loop: CASSILDTVDGYTF. Here the CDR3 DNA reads TGTGCCAGTAGTATTTTGGACACGGTGGATGGCTACACCTTC.

The rearrangement uses TRBV30 and TRBJ2-2, with D possibly matching TRBD1 (5 bases). The CDR3 has 13 amino acids. Deletions cut 3 bases from V and 5 bases from J, with 10 bases between. Germline values: CDR1 GTSNPN, CDR2 SVGIG (reference sequence). The CDR3 DNA reads as TGTGCCTGGAGGGCAGGGTGGACCGGGGAGCTGTTTTTT. It yields the protein CAWRAGWTGELFF.

There are many counts of this clone. V gene TRBV6-1 combines with J gene TRBJ1-5; no clear D. The germline V and J ends were trimmed by 1 base and 3 bases, with 7 bases remaining between them. The CDR3 is 14 residues long. Germline V gene lookup returns CDR1 MNHNS and CDR2 SASEGT. CDR3 sequence: CASSEGGINQPQHF. CDR3 DNA: TGTGCCAGCAGTGAAGGAGGAATCAATCAGCCCCAGCATTTT.

This clone was recorded at least ten times. As the CDR3 is not closed by the conserved phenylalanine or tryptophan, this likely results from a read error. Because the CDR3's place on the DNA is in doubt, the DNA is left out and the CDR3 is given as listed by TCRdb. The rearrangement joins TRBV2 to TRBJ2-7; the table's TRBD1 call for D was not verified on the DNA. The CDR3 length equals 10 residues, ends included. Germline V CDR1 and CDR2: SNHLY, FYNNEI. The CDR3 reads CASSDVNSGI.

The V call is TRBV5-4, the J call TRBJ1-4, with TRBD1 matching 9 bases. The CDR3 consists of 15 residues. With 4 bases clipped from V and 7 bases from J, the junction kept 8 bases outside the gene matches. In germline, CDR1 is SGHNT, CDR2 YYREEE (reference sequence). The CDR3 spells CASSPGTGRGEKLFF. The CDR3 nucleotides read TGTGCCAGCAGCCCCGGGACAGGGCGGGGTGAAAAACTGTTTTTT.

This clone has a handful of counts. The gene calls are TRBV19 and TRBJ2-7; D is perhaps TRBD1 (8 bases). The germline CDR1 and CDR2 sequences are LNHDA and SQIVND (reference sequence). CDR3 length: 15 amino acids. V gave up 3 bases and J gave up 3 bases, with 15 bases separating them. The CDR3 is CASSMGGTGNYEQYF. As DNA, the CDR3 is TGTGCCAGTAGTATGGGGGGGACAGGAAACTACGAGCAGTACTTC. Full variable domain (rest looked up from reference TRBV19 and TRBJ2-7): DGGITQSPKYLFRKEGQNVTLSCEQNLNHDAMYWYRQDPGQGLRLIYYSQIVNDFQKGDIAEGYSVSREKKESFPLTVTSAQKNPTAFYLCASSMGGTGNYEQYFGPGTRLTVT.

The CDR3 sequence: CASSQYTTGELFF. The CDR3 DNA reads as TGTGCCAGCAGCCAGTACACCACCGGGGAGCTGTTTTTT. The rearrangement links TRBV9 to TRBJ2-2; D is undetermined. Germline V lookup: CDR1 SGDLS, CDR2 YYNGEE. The CDR3 is 13 amino acids. Trimming took off 4 bases at V and 4 bases at J, with 8 bases between the two ends. The entire variable domain, with the rest obtained from reference TRBV9 and TRBJ2-2, is as follows: DSGVTQTPKHLITATGQRVTLRCSPRSGDLSVYWYQQSLDQGLQFLIQYYNGEERAKGNILERFSAQQFPDLHSELNLSSLELGDSALYFCASSQYTTGELFFGEGSRLTVL.

The genes are TRBV7-2 and TRBJ1-5; 7 bases are a match to TRBD1. The CDR3 covers 16 residues. Germline CDR1 SGHTA, CDR2 FQGNSA. The ends lost 5 bases at V and 7 bases at J; junction bases unmatched: 14. This CDR3 reads CASSRGGGANGQPQHF. Here the CDR3 DNA reads TGTGCCAGCAGCCGAGGGGGCGGGGCTAATGGACAGCCCCAGCATTTT.

This chain uses TRBV6-6 with TRBJ1-4; D gene ambiguous. CDR3 length equals 15 residues. V was trimmed by 5 bases and J by 0 bases, leaving 10 bases between them. The germline V gene has CDR1 MNHNY and CDR2 SVGAGI (reference sequence). DNA for the CDR3: TGTGCCAGCAGTCGAGGGTCCACAACTAATGAAAAACTGTTTTTT. Translating gives CASSRGSTTNEKLFF.

The genes are TRBV5-4 and TRBJ2-2; 7 nucleotides match TRBD2. J lost 4 bases, V lost 5 bases, and 8 bases had no gene match. Germline V gives CDR1 SGHNT, CDR2 YYREEE (reference sequence). This CDR3 is 15 amino acids long. CDR3 region: CASRSRELGTGELFF. In DNA form, the CDR3 reads TGTGCCAGCAGGTCGCGGGAGTTGGGCACCGGGGAGCTGTTTTTT.

The V call is TRBV12-5, the J call TRBJ1-1; 7 bases match TRBD1. Germline assignment: CDR1 LGHNT and CDR2 FRNRAP. There are 18 residues in the CDR3. V was pared by 2 bases and J by 4 bases, with 16 bases of the junction left unmatched. The CDR3 here is CASGLNLGQALRSTEAFF. The CDR3 coding sequence is TGTGCTAGTGGTTTGAACCTCGGACAGGCCCTGCGGAGCACTGAAGCTTTCTTT.